The source of this T cell receptor (beta chain) is a study (dated by TCRdb to about 2016). Library preparation used RT-PCR. Sequencing instrument: Illumina MiSeq. Clones were called with MiXCR by TCRdb after fastp trimmed the public reads at Q25, and only in-frame beta chains were retained. Each CDR3 protein appears once, grouped with its most common genes and DNA. Within this sample are 550,000 to 750,000 distinct CDR3 sequences, with approximately 15% of them counted one time only. About 3.9% of the sample is in the top ten clones. About this clonotype: Which antigen it targets is not known. No base quality information exists; no much larger clone differs at one position.

V is trimmed back by 2 bases and J by 6 bases, and the junction contains 18 bases that no gene match accounts for. Counted from cysteine to phenylalanine, this CDR3 has 19 amino acids. CDR3 DNA is the only sequence kept; it has 57 bases, read in frame from the first base. CDR1 SGHTA and CDR2 FQGTGA are derived from the germline V gene. The source material was memory CD4+ T cells from blood. The chain is made from TRBV7-3 and TRBJ2-1; 8 nucleotides in the junction match TRBD2. This clonotype originated in a female donor in good health, serving as a healthy control. Read as DNA, the sequence is TGTGCCAGCAGCTTACAGTACCCCTCCCTTAGCGGGGCCACCAATGAGCAGTTCTTC. It codes for CASSLQYPSLSGATNEQFF.